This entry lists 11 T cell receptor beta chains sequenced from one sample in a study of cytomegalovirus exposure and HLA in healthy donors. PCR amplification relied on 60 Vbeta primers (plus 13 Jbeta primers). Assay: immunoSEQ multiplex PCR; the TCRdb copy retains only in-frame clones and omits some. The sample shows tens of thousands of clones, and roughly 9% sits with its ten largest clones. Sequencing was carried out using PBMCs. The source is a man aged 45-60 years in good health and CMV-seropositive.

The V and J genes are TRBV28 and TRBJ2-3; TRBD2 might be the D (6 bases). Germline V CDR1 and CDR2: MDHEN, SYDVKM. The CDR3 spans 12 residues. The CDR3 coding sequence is TGTGCTTCAGCCGCGGGGACAGATACGCAGTATTTT. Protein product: CASAAGTDTQYF.

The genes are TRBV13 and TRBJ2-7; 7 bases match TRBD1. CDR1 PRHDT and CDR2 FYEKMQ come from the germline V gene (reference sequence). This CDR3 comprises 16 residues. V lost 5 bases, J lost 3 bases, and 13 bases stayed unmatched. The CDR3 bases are TGTGCCAGCAGCAGCTTAACAGGGGCCACCGGCTACGAGCAGTACTTC. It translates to CASSSLTGATGYEQYF.

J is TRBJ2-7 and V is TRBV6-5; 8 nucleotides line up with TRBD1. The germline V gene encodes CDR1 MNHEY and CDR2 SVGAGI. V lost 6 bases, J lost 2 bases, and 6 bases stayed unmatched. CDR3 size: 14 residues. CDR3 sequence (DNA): TGTGCCAGCAGCCGTGACAGGGGAGCCTACGAGCAGTACTTC. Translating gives CASSRDRGAYEQYF.

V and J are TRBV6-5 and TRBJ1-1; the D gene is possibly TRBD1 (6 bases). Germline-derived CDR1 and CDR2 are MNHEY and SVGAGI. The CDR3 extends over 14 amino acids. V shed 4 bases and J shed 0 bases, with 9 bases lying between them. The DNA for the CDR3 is TGTGCCAGCAGTTCCCAGGGGATGAACACTGAAGCTTTCTTT. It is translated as CASSSQGMNTEAFF.

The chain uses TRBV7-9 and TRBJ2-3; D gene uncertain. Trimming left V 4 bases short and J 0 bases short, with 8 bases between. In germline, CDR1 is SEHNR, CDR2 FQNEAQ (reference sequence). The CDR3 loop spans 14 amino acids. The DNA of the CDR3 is TGTGCCAGCAGCTCTTCTACTAGCACAGATACGCAGTATTTT. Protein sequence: CASSSSTSTDTQYF.

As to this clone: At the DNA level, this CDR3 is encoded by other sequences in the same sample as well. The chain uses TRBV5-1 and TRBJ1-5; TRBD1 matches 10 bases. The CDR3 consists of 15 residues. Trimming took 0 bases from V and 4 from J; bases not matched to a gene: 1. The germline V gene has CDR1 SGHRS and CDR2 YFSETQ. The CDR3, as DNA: TGCGCCAGCAGCTTGGAGGGACAGGGGAATCAGCCCCAGCATTTT. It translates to CASSLEGQGNQPQHF.

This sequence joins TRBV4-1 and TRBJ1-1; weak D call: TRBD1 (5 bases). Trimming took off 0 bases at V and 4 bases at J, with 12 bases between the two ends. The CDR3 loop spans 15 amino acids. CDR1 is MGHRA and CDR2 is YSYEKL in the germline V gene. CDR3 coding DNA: TGCGCCAGCAGCCAAGAAGCCACGGGGGGCACTGAAGCTTTCTTT. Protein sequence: CASSQEATGGTEAFF.

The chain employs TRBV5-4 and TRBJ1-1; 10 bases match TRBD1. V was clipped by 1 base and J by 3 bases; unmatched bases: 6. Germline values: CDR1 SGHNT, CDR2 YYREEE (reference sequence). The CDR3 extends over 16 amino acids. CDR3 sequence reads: CASSLQGQGTYTEAFF. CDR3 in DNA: TGTGCCAGCAGCTTGCAGGGACAGGGGACCTACACTGAAGCTTTCTTT.

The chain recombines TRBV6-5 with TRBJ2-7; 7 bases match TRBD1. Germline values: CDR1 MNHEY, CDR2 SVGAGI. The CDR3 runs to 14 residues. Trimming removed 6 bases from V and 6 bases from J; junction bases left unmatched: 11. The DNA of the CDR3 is TGTGCCAGCAGCCCCCGACAGGGTCGTAGCGAGCAGTACTTC. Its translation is CASSPRQGRSEQYF.

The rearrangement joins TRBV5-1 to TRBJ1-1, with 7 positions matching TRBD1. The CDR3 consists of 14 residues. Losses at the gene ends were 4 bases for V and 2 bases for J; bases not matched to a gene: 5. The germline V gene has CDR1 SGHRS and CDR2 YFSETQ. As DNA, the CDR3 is TGCGCCAGCAGCGCCGGGACAGTTAACACTGAAGCTTTCTTT. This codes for CASSAGTVNTEAFF.

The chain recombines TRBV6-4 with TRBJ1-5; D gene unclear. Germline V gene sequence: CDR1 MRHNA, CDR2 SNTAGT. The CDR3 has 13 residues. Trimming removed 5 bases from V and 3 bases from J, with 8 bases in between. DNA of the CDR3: TGTGCCAGCAGTCTTGGGCTCAATCAGCCCCAGCATTTT. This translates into CASSLGLNQPQHF.